This passage covers 7 T cell receptor beta chains from one sample sequenced in a study of T cell responses to AZD1222 COVID-19 vaccine. Method: immunoSEQ multiplex PCR; TCRdb's copy keeps in-frame clones and lacks some. Of about 170,000 clones in the sample, 70% to 90% were seen once. The sample in question was peripheral blood, obtained on day 0 of AZD1222 vaccination. These receptor sequences come from an adult in good health.

This clone occurred once. The rearrangement uses TRBV7-2 and TRBJ1-2; tentative D call: TRBD1 (6 bases). The CDR3 is 16 amino acids. Trimming took off 5 bases at V and 7 bases at J, with 23 bases between the two ends. Germline V gene sequence: CDR1 SGHTA, CDR2 FQGNSA. The CDR3 is CASSPVGGGIFAGYTF. The DNA for the CDR3 is TGTGCCAGCAGCCCGGTAGGGGGGGGAATATTCGCTGGCTACACCTTC.

The chain employs TRBV14 and TRBJ2-7; 9 nucleotides match TRBD1. V trimming: 1 base; J trimming: 6 bases; junction bases outside the gene matches: 4. Germline CDR1 reads SGHDN; CDR2 reads FVKESK. The CDR3 has 14 amino acids. The CDR3 is CASSQALTGGEQYF. The CDR3 DNA sequence: TGTGCCAGCAGCCAAGCCCTGACAGGGGGCGAGCAGTACTTC.

The chain recombines TRBV28 with TRBJ1-1; tentatively, D is TRBD1 (6 bases). Germline values: CDR1 MDHEN, CDR2 SYDVKM. Trimming removed 5 bases from V and 4 bases from J, with 14 bases in between. The CDR3 is 14 amino acids. The CDR3 DNA reads TGTGCCAGCAGTCCCTCAGGGGCACGCACTGAAGCTTTCTTT. Translating it yields CASSPSGARTEAFF.

The rearrangement joins TRBV5-1 to TRBJ2-7; D gene unclear. Between the trimmed V and J ends, which lost 0 bases and 2 bases, there was a span of 9 bases. The CDR3 totals 14 residues. The germline CDR1 and CDR2 sequences are SGHRS and YFSETQ. This chain's CDR3 is CASSLEVQTYEQYF. In DNA, the CDR3 is TGCGCCAGCAGCTTGGAGGTACAGACCTACGAGCAGTACTTC.

The chain employs TRBV2 and TRBJ1-3; 8 bases map to TRBD1. Trimming at V came to 6 bases and at J to 1 base, leaving 5 bases not matched to a gene. The CDR3 length is 15 residues. The germline gives CDR1 SNHLY, CDR2 FYNNEI. Here the CDR3 reads CASRGTGLSGNTIYF. CDR3 nucleotides: TGTGCCAGCAGGGGGACAGGACTATCTGGAAACACCATATATTTT.

The chain uses TRBV5-1 and TRBJ1-5; weak D call: TRBD1 (6 bases). The CDR3 runs 16 residues. Germline CDR1 is SGHRS and CDR2 is YFSETQ. V was trimmed by 4 bases and J by 3 bases, leaving 17 bases between them. This CDR3 is CASSPTGATNNQPQHF. CDR3 coding DNA: TGCGCCAGCAGCCCGACGGGGGCTACAAACAATCAGCCCCAGCATTTT.

This chain joins TRBV19 and TRBJ2-2, with a weak D call TRBD2 (6 bases). Germline V gene sequence: CDR1 LNHDA, CDR2 SQIVND (reference sequence). The CDR3 runs to 15 residues. The V gene lost 3 bases and the J gene lost 4 bases, with 12 bases spanning the gap. CDR3 protein: CASSIVWGVTGELFF. As DNA, the CDR3 is TGTGCCAGTAGTATCGTCTGGGGGGTCACCGGGGAGCTGTTTTTT.